Sequencing of this TCR beta chain was carried out in a study of post-analysis software for immune sequencing data. Whole-study findings and limits: Controls showed lower frequencies than patients for roughly 5 TRBV segments, and TRBV5-6, TRBV5-1 and TRBV20-1 were among these. There was significantly lower normalized Chao1 diversity in multiple sclerosis patients than in controls.

Worth noting for this clonotype: What it recognizes is unknown.

Unique molecular identifiers featured in each of the TCR beta cDNA libraries. MiXCR, run by TCRdb on the PCR reads, gives a single entry per CDR3 protein. The repertoire holds almost 700,000 distinct CDR3 sequences, around 60% seen once, with around 11% in the top ten. This CDR3 is 17 amino acids long. Trimming cost V 4 bases and J 8 bases; bases outside gene matches: 10. The V gene's germline CDR1 is PRHDT and CDR2 FYEKMQ (reference sequence). The receptor's source is a girl aged 2 to 9 with multiple sclerosis. The specimen was blood. The chain uses TRBV13 and TRBJ2-1; TRBD2 matches at 14 bases. The CDR3: CASSSLQTSGGAHEQFF. The DNA for the CDR3 is TGTGCCAGCAGCTCTCTCCAGACTAGCGGGGGGGCTCATGAGCAGTTCTTC.